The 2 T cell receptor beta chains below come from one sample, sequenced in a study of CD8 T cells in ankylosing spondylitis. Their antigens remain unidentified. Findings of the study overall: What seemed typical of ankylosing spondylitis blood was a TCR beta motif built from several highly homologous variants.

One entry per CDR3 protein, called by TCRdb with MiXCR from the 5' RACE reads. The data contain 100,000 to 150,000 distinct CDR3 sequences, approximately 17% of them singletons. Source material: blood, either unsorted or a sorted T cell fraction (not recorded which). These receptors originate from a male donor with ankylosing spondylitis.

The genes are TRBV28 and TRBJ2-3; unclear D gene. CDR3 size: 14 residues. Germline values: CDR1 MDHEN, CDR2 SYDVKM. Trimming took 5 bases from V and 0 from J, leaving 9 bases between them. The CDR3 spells CASSEDGSTDTQYF. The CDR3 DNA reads TGTGCCAGCAGTGAGGACGGCAGCACAGATACGCAGTATTTT.

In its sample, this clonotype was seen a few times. For the CDR3, the DNA is TGCGCCAGCAGCCGGGTGGGCACTGAAGCTTTCTTT. The encoded protein is CASSRVGTEAFF. This sequence joins TRBV4-1 and TRBJ1-1; no definite D call. From germline, CDR1 is MGHRA and CDR2 YSYEKL. The CDR3 is 12 amino acids. Trimming cost V 4 bases and J 4 bases, with 7 bases left between them.